This T cell receptor beta chain stems from a study of cytomegalovirus exposure and HLA in healthy donors. This clone was recorded once. From germline, CDR1 is GTSNPN and CDR2 SVGIG (reference sequence). The ends were cut back, 5 bases at V and 1 base at J, with 15 bases in the middle. This CDR3 has 15 residues. With 60 Vbeta and 13 Jbeta primers, the PCR was carried out. Libraries were prepared by immunoSEQ multiplex PCR; TCRdb keeps only in-frame clonotypes and omits some of them. The sample gives under 200,000 clones, roughly 75% of which show up once; over 2.5% is in the top ten. The V call is TRBV30, the J call TRBJ2-1; a possible D gene is TRBD2 (6 bases). The sequence was collected from a female donor in good health and CMV-seronegative. Sequenced: PBMCs. The CDR3 spells CAWGPAGRSYNEQFF. The DNA of the CDR3 is TGTGCCTGGGGGCCCGCGGGGAGGTCCTACAATGAGCAGTTCTTC.